The T cell receptor beta chain described here comes from a study of CD8+CD57+ T cells in acquired aplastic anemia (dated by TCRdb to the late 2010s). About the full investigation: A mean of 3.2 ug of DNA, ranging from about 0.2 to 27.4 ug, was extracted from sorted CD4+ and CD8+ cells.

Genomic DNA was used as template for profiling of TCR beta VDJ combinations and CDR3 sequences. An Illumina HiSeq 2000 was the platform used for TCR repertoire sequencing. As for the original processing: Repertoires were assessed using TRBV/TRBJ rearrangement plots, CDR3 size and DJ length profiles, and Simpson's diversity index. The most abundant DNA sequence in the deep sequencing data was taken as the immunodominant clone. CDR3 amino acid sequences were screened for sharing across subjects and compared with published repertoires and the VDJdb database. The raw public data were reprocessed by TCRdb itself: fastp quality trimming at Q25, MiXCR clonotype calling, in-frame beta chains only. Rows are unified per CDR3 protein, each entry keeping the most common DNA and genes. The V and J calls, along with clone size, are taken from TCRdb and not from the paper's own processing. This sample is represented by roughly 300,000 distinct CDR3 sequences; roughly half of them were singletons. Of the sample, under 8.5% falls within the top ten clones.

This clonotype appeared once. Its antigen is still unknown. Per-base qualities were not stored, and no clone one base away is much larger. Single-read evidence is weak. As encoded in the germline V gene (reference sequence), CDR1 is SEHNR while CDR2 is FQNEAQ. Its CDR3 holds 13 amino acids, cysteine through phenylalanine. Here the CDR3 DNA is all that survives: 39 bases in frame from base 1. V loses 1 base at its end and J loses 9 bases; junction bases beyond the gene matches: 5. Broad study findings and their caveats: Some 31 CD8+ CDR3 sequences were shared between patients and controls but appeared highly expressed in patients and within their immunodominant clones. No significant difference in CD8+ Simpson's diversity was found between patients and healthy controls (P=0.060).

The study deep-sequenced TCR repertoires of sorted CD4+ and CD8+ blood T cells from severe aplastic anemia patients and healthy subjects. Ficoll-Paque density gradient centrifugation was used to isolate peripheral blood mononuclear cells. CD4+ and CD8+ T cells were sorted by FACS or magnetic beads before DNA extraction. This receptor was taken from a human donor with severe aplastic anemia or a healthy control (not recorded which). The rearrangement combines TRBV7-9 with TRBJ2-5, with 7 bases aligning to TRBD1. The specimen was sorted CD4+, CD8+, or CD8+CD57+ T cells (not recorded which) from PBMCs. The base sequence is TGTGCCAGCAGCTTAGAACAGGGGACGCCCCAGTACTTC. Protein translation: CASSLEQGTPQYF.